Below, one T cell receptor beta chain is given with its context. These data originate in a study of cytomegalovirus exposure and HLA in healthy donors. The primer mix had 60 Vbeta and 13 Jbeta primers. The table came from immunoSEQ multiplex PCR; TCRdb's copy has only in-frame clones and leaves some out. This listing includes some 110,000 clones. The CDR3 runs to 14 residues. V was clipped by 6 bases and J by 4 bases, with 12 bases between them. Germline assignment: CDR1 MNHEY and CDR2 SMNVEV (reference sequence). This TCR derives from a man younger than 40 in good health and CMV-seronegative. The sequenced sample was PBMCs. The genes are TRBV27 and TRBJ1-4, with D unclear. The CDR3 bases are TGTGCCAGCAGCGCCAGTCTTATTAATGAAAAACTGTTTTTT. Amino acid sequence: CASSASLINEKLFF.